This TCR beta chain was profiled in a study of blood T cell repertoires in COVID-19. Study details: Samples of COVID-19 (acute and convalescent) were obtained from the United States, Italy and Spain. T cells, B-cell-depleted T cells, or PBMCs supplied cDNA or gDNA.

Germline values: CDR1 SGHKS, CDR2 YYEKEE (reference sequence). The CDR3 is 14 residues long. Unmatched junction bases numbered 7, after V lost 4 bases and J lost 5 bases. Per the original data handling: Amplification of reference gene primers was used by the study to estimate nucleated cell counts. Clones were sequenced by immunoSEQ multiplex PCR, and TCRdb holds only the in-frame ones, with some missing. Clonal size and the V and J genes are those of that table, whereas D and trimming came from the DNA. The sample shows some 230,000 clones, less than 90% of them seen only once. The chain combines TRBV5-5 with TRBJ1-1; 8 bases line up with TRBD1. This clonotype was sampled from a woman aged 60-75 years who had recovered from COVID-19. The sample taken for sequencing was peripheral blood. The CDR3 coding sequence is TGTGCCAGCAGCACGGCAGGGGGCCGAACTGAAGCTTTCTTT. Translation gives CASSTAGGRTEAFF.